One T cell receptor (beta chain) is described in this entry. The data were obtained in a study of blood T cell repertoires in COVID-19. Study overall: There were acute and convalescent COVID-19 samples, and they came from the United States, Italy and Spain. T cells, B-cell-depleted T cells, or PBMCs provided the cDNA or gDNA that served as material.

Source study methods: Estimation of nucleated cell counts relied on the amplification of reference gene primers. TCRdb keeps only in-frame clones here, not all; method: immunoSEQ multiplex PCR. D and trimming come from the DNA, and the V and J calls and clone size come from that table. The top ten hold around 4% of the sample, which has some 140,000 clones, approximately 89% seen once. Germline V gene lookup returns CDR1 LGHNA and CDR2 YSLEER. Trimming left V 1 base short and J 3 bases short, with 8 bases between. CDR3 size: 14 residues. This chain uses TRBV4-3 with TRBJ2-3; the D gene is possibly TRBD2 (6 bases). The source of this sequence is a human donor in a cohort sampled during active COVID-19. Sequenced: peripheral blood. Here the CDR3 DNA reads TGCGCCAGCAGCCAAGTCCTAGCGACAGATACGCAGTATTTT. Encoded protein: CASSQVLATDTQYF.